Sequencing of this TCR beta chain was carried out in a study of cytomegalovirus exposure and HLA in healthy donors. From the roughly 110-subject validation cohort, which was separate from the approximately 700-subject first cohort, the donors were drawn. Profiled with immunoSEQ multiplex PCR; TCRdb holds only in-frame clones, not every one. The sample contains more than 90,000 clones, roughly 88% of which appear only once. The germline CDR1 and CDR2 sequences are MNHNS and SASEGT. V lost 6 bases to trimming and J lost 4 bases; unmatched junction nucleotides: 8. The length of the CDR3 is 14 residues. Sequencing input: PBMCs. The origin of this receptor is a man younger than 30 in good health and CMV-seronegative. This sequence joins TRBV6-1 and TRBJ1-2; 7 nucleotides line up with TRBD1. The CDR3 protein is CASRINQGGYGYTF. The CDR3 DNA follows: TGTGCCAGCAGGATAAATCAGGGGGGCTATGGCTACACCTTC.